The T cell receptor beta chain under discussion was sequenced for a study of CD8 T cells in ankylosing spondylitis. General study findings and limits: Apparently characteristic of ankylosing spondylitis blood was a TCR beta motif (under ten highly homologous variants).

Trimming shortened V by 3 bases and J by 7 bases, and 12 bases separated the two germline ends. From germline, CDR1 is MNHEY and CDR2 SMNVEV (reference sequence). This CDR3 contains 13 residues. This clonotype was observed a handful of times. Antigen specificity is unknown. TCRdb recomputed calls from the 5' RACE reads with MiXCR, one row per CDR3 protein. The sample shows about 220,000 distinct CDR3 sequences, around 17% of them seen only once. Source material: blood, either unsorted or a sorted T cell fraction (not recorded which). The receptor was isolated from a male donor with ankylosing spondylitis. This sequence joins TRBV27 and TRBJ1-1; D is uncertain. The chain's CDR3 is CASSFMGEGEAFF. CDR3 in DNA: TGTGCCAGCAGTTTCATGGGAGAGGGTGAAGCTTTCTTT.